These 18 T cell receptor beta chains originate from one sample sequenced in a study of blood T cell repertoires in COVID-19. The assay was immunoSEQ multiplex PCR, and TCRdb's table has in-frame clones only and misses some. Of about 200,000 clones in the sample, around 88% were seen once. The sequencing sample was made of PBMCs or T cells enriched from blood (not recorded which). The source of these receptors is a man aged 35-49 years with acute COVID-19.

This CDR3 reads CASRGQRGVETQYF. In DNA form, the CDR3 reads TGCGCCAGCAGGGGCCAGCGGGGGGTAGAGACCCAGTACTTC. The chain has TRBV5-1 and TRBJ2-5; TRBD2 matches 9 bases. The CDR3 is 14 residues long. The germline gives CDR1 SGHRS, CDR2 YFSETQ. The ends lost 5 bases at V and 4 bases at J; junction bases unmatched: 6.

J is TRBJ1-6 and V is TRBV28, with D maybe TRBD1 (5 bases). The germline V and J ends were trimmed by 7 bases and 10 bases, with 14 bases remaining between them. Germline V gives CDR1 MDHEN, CDR2 SYDVKM. This CDR3 region has 13 residues. Here the CDR3 reads CASNGGWRSPLHF. CDR3 sequence (DNA): TGTGCCAGCAATGGGGGGTGGAGGTCACCCCTCCACTTT. The complete variable domain, with remaining parts taken from reference TRBV28 and TRBJ1-6, reads DVKVTQSSRYLVKRTGEKVFLECVQDMDHENMFWYRQDPGLGLRLIYFSYDVKMKEKGDIPEGYSVSREKKERFSLILESASTNQTSMYLCASNGGWRSPLHFGNGTRLTVT.

The rearrangement uses TRBV5-1 and TRBJ2-7; TRBD1 might be the D (6 bases). The germline CDR1 and CDR2 sequences are SGHRS and YFSETQ. V lost 3 bases, J lost 3 bases, and 10 bases lay in between. CDR3 size: 13 residues. The CDR3 nucleotides are TGCGCCAGCAGCTGGGGACAAGACTACGAGCAGTACTTC. Encoded protein: CASSWGQDYEQYF.

This chain joins TRBV7-9 and TRBJ1-1; D is possibly TRBD1 (5 bases). This CDR3 has 13 residues. Between the trimmed V and J ends, which lost 8 bases and 4 bases, there was a span of 14 bases. Per germline, CDR1 SEHNR and CDR2 FQNEAQ (reference sequence). The CDR3, as DNA: TGTGCCAGCCACCTAGGGGTGGGCACTGAAGCTTTCTTT. Its translation is CASHLGVGTEAFF.

The genes are TRBV7-8 and TRBJ1-5; D might be TRBD1 (5 bases). Trimming pared 5 bases from V and 0 bases from J, leaving 17 bases between. CDR3 length: 17 amino acids. CDR1 and CDR2 (germline): SGHVS, FQNEAQ. DNA for the CDR3: TGTGCCAGCAGCGTAGGACTTACAGGTTATAGCAATCAGCCCCAGCATTTT. Translated, it gives CASSVGLTGYSNQPQHF.

The chain has TRBV7-2 and TRBJ1-2; weak D call: TRBD1 (5 bases). Trimming left V 5 bases short and J 6 bases short, with 16 bases between. CDR1 is SGHTA and CDR2 is FQGNSA in the germline V gene. CDR3 length: 14 residues. CDR3 loop: CASSTNNRWNGYTF. As DNA, the CDR3 is TGTGCCAGCAGCACAAACAACAGGTGGAATGGCTACACCTTC.

V gene TRBV2 combines with J gene TRBJ2-7, with D tentatively TRBD1 (6 bases). Trimming shortened V by 6 bases and J by 3 bases, and 12 bases separated the two germline ends. CDR1 is SNHLY and CDR2 is FYNNEI in the germline V gene. The CDR3 sequence is 13 residues long. The CDR3 DNA sequence: TGTGCCAGCAGGACGGGACAAAGCTACGAGCAGTACTTC. Amino acid sequence: CASRTGQSYEQYF.

The V gene is TRBV15, the J gene TRBJ1-2; tentative D call: TRBD1 (6 bases). This CDR3 has 16 amino acids. The germline gives CDR1 LNHNV, CDR2 YYDKDF (reference sequence). Trimming removed 1 base from V and 8 bases from J, with 20 bases in between. The CDR3 here is CATSRGRGAVESGYTF. The DNA for the CDR3 is TGTGCCACCAGCAGAGGGCGGGGGGCAGTCGAATCCGGCTACACCTTC.

CDR3 nucleotide sequence: TGTGCCAGCAGTCCGCCAAGGGCGGGAGGGCCCTACGAGCAGTACTTC. Translated, it gives CASSPPRAGGPYEQYF. The V and J genes are TRBV28 and TRBJ2-7, with TRBD2 matching 9 bases. V trimming: 5 bases; J trimming: 2 bases; junction bases outside the gene matches: 10. CDR1 and CDR2 from the germline V gene are MDHEN and SYDVKM. There are 16 residues in the CDR3.

The chain combines TRBV24-1 with TRBJ1-5, with a possible D match to TRBD1 (5 bases). Trimming removed 7 bases from V and 5 bases from J, with 11 bases in between. The germline V gene has CDR1 KGHDR and CDR2 SFDVKD. The CDR3 consists of 13 residues. CDR3 nucleotides: TGTGCCACCAGGGGCAGGGCTGATCAGCCCCAGCATTTT. The encoded protein is CATRGRADQPQHF.

This rearrangement joins TRBV5-5 to TRBJ2-3; no reliable D call. The V gene's germline CDR1 is SGHKS and CDR2 YYEKEE (reference sequence). Trimming took 0 bases from V and 11 from J, leaving 7 bases between them. The length of the CDR3 is 11 residues. This CDR3 is CASSLGRGQYF. The CDR3 DNA is TGTGCCAGCAGCTTGGGTCGCGGGCAGTATTTT.

The chain couples TRBV28 to TRBJ2-3; D gene ambiguous. Per germline, CDR1 MDHEN and CDR2 SYDVKM. This CDR3 contains 15 residues. V lost 6 bases and J 0 bases, leaving 13 bases between the germline ends. The CDR3 loop reads CASRTPSPSTDTQYF. In DNA form, the CDR3 reads TGTGCCAGCAGAACACCAAGTCCTAGCACAGATACGCAGTATTTT.

CDR3 DNA: TGTGCCAGCAGCTTAGGTCGTGAGCGCTACGAGCAGTACTTC. Amino acid sequence: CASSLGRERYEQYF. The genes are TRBV7-2 and TRBJ2-7; D gene ambiguous. The CDR3 contains 14 residues. Trimming shortened V by 1 base and J by 3 bases, and 10 bases separated the two germline ends. The germline gives CDR1 SGHTA, CDR2 FQGNSA.

The V gene is TRBV7-2, the J gene TRBJ1-3; D call uncertain. This CDR3 is 15 amino acids long. Germline loops: CDR1 SGHTA, CDR2 FQGNSA. The ends were cut back, 3 bases at V and 0 bases at J, with 9 bases in the middle. The CDR3 spells CASSFGGPSGNTIYF. As DNA, the CDR3 is TGTGCCAGCAGCTTTGGAGGCCCCTCTGGAAACACCATATATTTT.

The genes are TRBV30 and TRBJ1-4, with 9 nucleotides matching TRBD1. Germline trimming cut 4 bases from V and 7 bases from J; bases unmatched to any gene: 7. The CDR3 contains 14 residues. The germline CDR1 and CDR2 sequences are GTSNPN and SVGIG (reference sequence). Written as DNA, the CDR3 is TGTGCCTGGACGGGACAGGGTTTGAGTGAAAAACTGTTTTTT. Translation: CAWTGQGLSEKLFF.

The J gene is TRBJ2-7, the V gene TRBV7-2, with D maybe TRBD2 (5 bases). CDR3 length: 17 amino acids. Trimming took off 2 bases at V and 2 bases at J, with 19 bases between the two ends. Germline V CDR1 and CDR2: SGHTA, FQGNSA. This chain's CDR3 is CASSLSAGARNPYEQYF. CDR3 in DNA: TGTGCCAGCAGCTTATCGGCGGGCGCGCGGAACCCCTACGAGCAGTACTTC.

The V and J genes are TRBV5-1 and TRBJ1-5, with D possibly TRBD1 on 5 matching bases. The germline V gene encodes CDR1 SGHRS and CDR2 YFSETQ. This CDR3 has 15 amino acids. The V and J ends lost 0 bases and 7 bases respectively, with 14 bases between them. DNA for the CDR3: TGCGCCAGCAGCTTGGATGCGGGGCCTTTCCAGCCCCAGCATTTT. The encoded protein is CASSLDAGPFQPQHF.

The chain uses TRBV7-2 and TRBJ2-5; D perhaps matches TRBD1 (6 bases). Trimming pared 3 bases from V and 2 bases from J, leaving 10 bases between. CDR3 size: 14 residues. CDR1 SGHTA and CDR2 FQGNSA come from the germline V gene. CDR3 sequence reads: CASSLRTEQETQYF. The CDR3 region has the DNA TGTGCCAGCAGCTTGCGGACAGAACAAGAGACCCAGTACTTC.